These 22 T cell receptor beta chains share one sample of origin, sequenced in a study of T cell responses to AZD1222 COVID-19 vaccine. Only in-frame clones appear in the TCRdb table, and some are missing; sequencing was by immunoSEQ multiplex PCR. The profile shows some 45,000 clones, 80% to 95% of them singletons. The material was peripheral blood, obtained 28 days after the second AZD1222 dose. These receptors were obtained from an adult who received the AZD1222 COVID-19 vaccine.

The gene calls are TRBV5-1 and TRBJ2-1; D gene uncertain. Germline CDR1 SGHRS, CDR2 YFSETQ. With 0 bases removed from V and 3 bases from J, the gap between germline ends came to 4 bases. This CDR3 is 13 amino acids long. CDR3 DNA: TGCGCCAGCAGCTTGGACAACTACAATGAGCAGTTCTTC. This sequence encodes CASSLDNYNEQFF. The complete variable domain, with remaining parts taken from reference TRBV5-1 and TRBJ2-1, reads KAGVTQTPRYLIKTRGQQVTLSCSPISGHRSVSWYQQTPGQGLQFLFEYFSETQRNKGNFPGRFSGRQFSNSRSEMNVSTLELGDSALYLCASSLDNYNEQFFGPGTRLTVL.

The chain uses TRBV5-1 and TRBJ1-3; D not certain. Germline V gene sequence: CDR1 SGHRS, CDR2 YFSETQ. The CDR3 has 12 residues. V was cut by 2 bases and J by 2 bases, with 2 bases left in between. CDR3 residues: CASSFTGNTIYF. The CDR3 DNA reads TGCGCCAGCAGCTTTACTGGAAACACCATATATTTT. Supplemented by reference TRBV5-1 and TRBJ1-3, the full variable domain reads KAGVTQTPRYLIKTRGQQVTLSCSPISGHRSVSWYQQTPGQGLQFLFEYFSETQRNKGNFPGRFSGRQFSNSRSEMNVSTLELGDSALYLCASSFTGNTIYFGEGSWLTVV.

The chain recombines TRBV7-2 with TRBJ1-6; TRBD1 is a possible D gene (5 bases). The CDR3 has 16 residues. The V end was cut by 7 bases, the J end by 7 bases, with 20 bases between. Germline CDR1 is SGHTA and CDR2 is FQGNSA. CDR3 in amino acids: CASNPIGAGNNSPLHF. The CDR3 bases are TGTGCCAGCAACCCCATCGGGGCCGGAAACAATTCACCCCTCCACTTT.

The V gene is TRBV15, the J gene TRBJ1-4; 7 positions agree with TRBD1. Germline CDR1 is LNHNV and CDR2 is YYDKDF (reference sequence). Trimming cost V 2 bases and J 8 bases; bases outside gene matches: 11. The CDR3 is 16 residues long. The CDR3 coding sequence is TGTGCCACCAGCAGACCTACCGGGACAGCAAACGAAAAACTGTTTTTT. Encoded protein: CATSRPTGTANEKLFF.

The chain recombines TRBV5-1 with TRBJ1-2; possibly TRBD1 for D (6 bases). This CDR3 has 13 residues. The germline CDR1 and CDR2 sequences are SGHRS and YFSETQ. The germline V and J ends were trimmed by 0 bases and 3 bases, with 6 bases remaining between them. The CDR3 spells CASSLGQDYGYTF. DNA of the CDR3: TGCGCCAGCAGCTTGGGACAGGACTATGGCTACACCTTC. Combining the CDR3 with reference TRBV5-1 and TRBJ1-2 gives the whole variable domain KAGVTQTPRYLIKTRGQQVTLSCSPISGHRSVSWYQQTPGQGLQFLFEYFSETQRNKGNFPGRFSGRQFSNSRSEMNVSTLELGDSALYLCASSLGQDYGYTFGSGTRLTVV.

This chain joins TRBV5-1 and TRBJ2-5; no clear D gene. V was pared by 5 bases and J by 5 bases, with 13 bases between. Germline CDR1 SGHRS, CDR2 YFSETQ. This CDR3 has 13 residues. The CDR3 region has the DNA TGCGCCAGCAGACAAAGTCTGAAGGAGACCCAGTACTTC. Translation: CASRQSLKETQYF.

CDR3 residues: CASSSTTGIGGYTF. CDR3 DNA: TGTGCCAGCAGTTCAACGACAGGGATAGGAGGCTACACCTTC. The rearrangement joins TRBV6-5 to TRBJ1-2, with 7 positions matching TRBD1. Unmatched junction bases numbered 10, after V lost 4 bases and J lost 8 bases. Germline V gives CDR1 MNHEY, CDR2 SVGAGI. The CDR3 is 14 amino acids.

This chain links TRBV27 with TRBJ2-5; maybe TRBD1 (5 bases). Per the germline V gene, CDR1 is MNHEY and CDR2 is SMNVEV (reference sequence). This CDR3 contains 15 residues. The V gene lost 5 bases and the J gene lost 5 bases, with 18 bases spanning the gap. The CDR3: CASSAQGWVGETQYF. The DNA of the CDR3 is TGTGCCAGCAGTGCCCAGGGATGGGTGGGGGAGACCCAGTACTTC.

The V call is TRBV9, the J call TRBJ1-3, with unresolved D. The germline gives CDR1 SGDLS, CDR2 YYNGEE. The CDR3 sequence is 17 residues long. V was shortened by 0 bases and J by 0 bases, with 13 bases between the two germline ends. In DNA form, the CDR3 reads TGTGCCAGCAGCGTAGATCCGTTCCCAAGCTCTGGAAACACCATATATTTT. Translated: CASSVDPFPSSGNTIYF.

The CDR3 region has the DNA TGTGCCAGCAGCTTACAGATTTCTAACTATGGCTACACCTTC. Encoded protein: CASSLQISNYGYTF. The chain employs TRBV7-8 and TRBJ1-2; D gene unclear. Germline V gene lookup returns CDR1 SGHVS and CDR2 FQNEAQ. The CDR3 is 14 residues long. The ends were cut back, 2 bases at V and 0 bases at J, with 7 bases in the middle.

The chain recombines TRBV12-3 or TRBV12-4 with TRBJ1-1; no definite D call. V was pared by 6 bases and J by 0 bases, with 5 bases between. The CDR3 contains 12 residues. The CDR3 loop reads CASRPMNTEAFF. The CDR3 DNA reads TGTGCCAGCAGACCCATGAACACTGAAGCTTTCTTT.

J is TRBJ2-7 and V is TRBV6-2 or TRBV6-3; the D gene is possibly TRBD1 (5 bases). CDR1 MNHEY and CDR2 SVGEGT come from the germline V gene. This CDR3 contains 12 residues. V gave up 3 bases and J gave up 5 bases, with 8 bases separating them. In DNA form, the CDR3 reads TGTGCCAGCAGTTATGGGGCGGACGAGCAGTACTTC. Translated, it gives CASSYGADEQYF.

The J gene is TRBJ2-5, the V gene TRBV18; the D gene is possibly TRBD2 (6 bases). With 5 bases removed from V and 2 bases from J, the gap between germline ends came to 15 bases. Germline lookup yields CDR1 KGHSH and CDR2 LQKENI. The CDR3 has 15 amino acids. CDR3 amino acids: CASSADGGSQETQYF. Written as DNA, the CDR3 is TGTGCCAGCTCAGCCGACGGAGGGTCACAAGAGACCCAGTACTTC.

The V call is TRBV19, the J call TRBJ2-5; 10 bases agree with TRBD2. Germline V lookup: CDR1 LNHDA, CDR2 SQIVND (reference sequence). This CDR3 spans 15 amino acids. V dropped 5 bases and J dropped 1; count of bases not matched to a gene: 4. The CDR3 DNA is TGTGCCAGTAGTCCTAGCGGGGGTTTCCAAGAGACCCAGTACTTC. The encoded protein is CASSPSGGFQETQYF. Supplemented by reference TRBV19 and TRBJ2-5, the full variable domain reads DGGITQSPKYLFRKEGQNVTLSCEQNLNHDAMYWYRQDPGQGLRLIYYSQIVNDFQKGDIAEGYSVSREKKESFPLTVTSAQKNPTAFYLCASSPSGGFQETQYFGPGTRLLVL.

CDR3 coding DNA: TGTGCCAGCAGCTCGGATACCGAAAACACTGAAGCTTTCTTT. Protein: CASSSDTENTEAFF. The rearrangement joins TRBV5-6 to TRBJ1-1, with no clear D. This CDR3 comprises 14 residues. V was trimmed by 3 bases and J by 2 bases, leaving 11 bases between them. CDR1 is SGHDT and CDR2 is YYEEEE in the germline V gene.

The chain uses TRBV6-5 and TRBJ1-2, with D possibly matching TRBD1 (5 bases). The length of the CDR3 is 13 residues. The germline V gene encodes CDR1 MNHEY and CDR2 SVGAGI. Trimming removed 4 bases at V and 4 bases at J, with 10 bases between. This chain's CDR3 is CASSSVRGYGYTF. CDR3 nucleotides: TGTGCCAGCAGTTCGGTTAGGGGCTATGGCTACACCTTC.

The rearrangement links TRBV7-2 to TRBJ2-1; D is perhaps TRBD2 (6 bases). The CDR3 runs to 17 residues. V was trimmed by 1 base and J by 0 bases, leaving 13 bases between them. Germline V CDR1 and CDR2: SGHTA, FQGNSA. Written as DNA, the CDR3 is TGTGCCAGCAGCTTAGTTGCGGGACGATTCTCCTACAATGAGCAGTTCTTC. This codes for CASSLVAGRFSYNEQFF.

The rearrangement uses TRBV6-5 and TRBJ2-7, with D unclear. CDR3 length: 13 amino acids. The germline V and J ends were trimmed by 2 bases and 3 bases, with 8 bases remaining between them. Germline-derived CDR1 and CDR2 are MNHEY and SVGAGI. The CDR3 reads CASSYKADYEQYF. CDR3 in DNA: TGTGCCAGCAGTTACAAGGCAGACTACGAGCAGTACTTC.

The chain combines TRBV4-3 with TRBJ1-2; 9 bases line up with TRBD1. CDR1 LGHNA and CDR2 YSLEER come from the germline V gene. Trimming removed 2 bases from V and 4 bases from J; junction bases left unmatched: 8. This CDR3 region has 16 residues. CDR3 loop: CASSQLQGANRYGYTF. The CDR3 nucleotides are TGCGCCAGCAGCCAACTACAGGGGGCGAATCGCTATGGCTACACCTTC.

The V and J genes are TRBV5-4 and TRBJ2-1, with D perhaps TRBD1 (6 bases). Germline V gives CDR1 SGHNT, CDR2 YYREEE (reference sequence). Trimming took 4 bases from V and 9 from J, leaving 23 bases between them. The CDR3 is made up of 16 amino acids. CDR3 DNA sequence: TGTGCCAGCAGCCAAGAAGGGGGAAGGGTTGTCGCTGAGCAGTTCTTC. Amino acids: CASSQEGGRVVAEQFF.

The gene calls are TRBV5-1 and TRBJ2-3, with 8 bases matching TRBD1. Germline V gene sequence: CDR1 SGHRS, CDR2 YFSETQ. J gave up 3 bases and V 3 bases, and 3 bases lay outside the gene matches. CDR3 length: 14 amino acids. The CDR3 bases are TGCGCCAGCAGCTACGGGACAGGAACAGATACGCAGTATTTT. Protein product: CASSYGTGTDTQYF.

V is TRBV6-2 or TRBV6-3 and J is TRBJ1-5; D uncertain. CDR3 length: 16 residues. V was shortened by 6 bases and J by 1 base, with 16 bases between the two germline ends. The germline V gene has CDR1 MNHEY and CDR2 SVGEGT. CDR3 region: CASSPVGLSSNQPQHF. The CDR3 DNA is TGTGCCAGCAGCCCGGTTGGACTTTCCAGCAATCAGCCCCAGCATTTT.